A single sample gave rise to the 21 T cell receptor beta chains below, sequenced in a study of shared clonotypes between healthy human individuals. Method: immunoSEQ multiplex PCR; TCRdb's copy keeps in-frame clones and lacks some. This sample yields approximately 500,000 clones, of which almost 80% are seen a single time; around an eighth belongs to the top ten. Sequencing was carried out using PBMCs. The receptors shown here come from a woman in her thirties or forties in good health. Some clones in this sample may be carry-over from other donors' samples.

The V and J genes are TRBV10-3 and TRBJ2-2; 8 nucleotides match TRBD1. The trim removed 4 bases at V and 6 bases at J, leaving 4 bases unmatched. CDR1 is ENHRY and CDR2 is SYGVKD in the germline V gene. The CDR3 is 14 amino acids. In nucleotides, the CDR3 is TGTGCCATCAGTGCCCAGGACAGGGCCGGGGAGCTGTTTTTT. This encodes CAISAQDRAGELFF.

The J gene is TRBJ2-1, the V gene TRBV5-6; 7 nucleotides match TRBD2. The V segment lost 0 bases and the J segment 0 bases; nucleotides outside the gene matches: 3. This CDR3 region has 16 residues. Germline CDR1 and CDR2: SGHDT and YYEEEE. The CDR3 DNA reads TGTGCCAGCAGCTTGGTAGGCGGGAGCTCCTACAATGAGCAGTTCTTC. Translation gives CASSLVGGSSYNEQFF.

V and J are TRBV6-1 and TRBJ1-2; D remains unclear. Germline V lookup: CDR1 MNHNS, CDR2 SASEGT. This CDR3 spans 13 amino acids. The germline V and J ends were trimmed by 2 bases and 2 bases, with 6 bases remaining between them. In DNA, the CDR3 is TGTGCCAGCAGTGAAACGGGAAACTATGGCTACACCTTC. Its translation is CASSETGNYGYTF.

The chain is built from TRBV5-1 and TRBJ2-5, with 13 nucleotides matching TRBD2. The assigned J gene may be wrong: the sequence end matches TRBJ2-7 better. The CDR3 covers 15 residues. CDR1 is SGHRS and CDR2 is YFSETQ in the germline V gene. CDR3 nucleotide sequence: TGCGCCAGCAGCCCTAGGACTAGCGGGAGTTACGAGCAGTACTTC. Translation: CASSPRTSGSYEQYF.

The V gene is TRBV7-9, the J gene TRBJ2-1, with TRBD2 matching over 11 bases. V was clipped by 1 base and J by 4 bases; unmatched bases: 9. The CDR3 spans 18 residues. Germline-derived CDR1 and CDR2 are SEHNR and FQNEAQ (reference sequence). CDR3 DNA sequence: TGTGCCAGCAGCTTAGAGGTTAGCGGGAGGGCCGTGTACAATGAGCAGTTCTTC. Protein: CASSLEVSGRAVYNEQFF.

The genes are TRBV11-3 and TRBJ2-7; TRBD2 agrees at 14 bases. V shed 2 bases and J 5 bases; nucleotides not matched to a gene: 14. CDR3 length: 19 amino acids. Germline V gene sequence: CDR1 SGHNT, CDR2 YENEEA. DNA of the CDR3: TGTGCCAGCAGCTTACTACAGGGGTCAGGGACTAGCGGGAGTAACGAGCAGTACTTC. Its translation: CASSLLQGSGTSGSNEQYF.

This rearrangement joins TRBV6-1 to TRBJ2-5; D unclear. The germline V gene has CDR1 MNHNS and CDR2 SASEGT. V lost 8 bases and J lost 4, with 2 bases in between. The CDR3 loop spans 9 amino acids. The DNA of the CDR3 is TGTGCCAGCGGAGAGACCCAGTACTTC. Translating it yields CASGETQYF.

This clone was counted once. The J gene is TRBJ2-2, the V gene TRBV15; D gene unclear. Germline V gene sequence: CDR1 LNHNV, CDR2 YYDKDF (reference sequence). V lost 0 bases, J lost 4 bases, and 9 bases lay in between. The CDR3 spans 15 residues. DNA of the CDR3: TGTGCCACCAGCAGAGAAAGGACGGGCACCGGGGAGCTGTTTTTT. The encoded protein is CATSRERTGTGELFF.

The rearrangement joins TRBV7-3 to TRBJ2-2, with TRBD2 matching over 10 bases. This CDR3 comprises 17 residues. V was pared by 2 bases and J by 1 base, with 4 bases of the junction left unmatched. The germline V gene encodes CDR1 SGHTA and CDR2 FQGTGA. CDR3 residues: CASSLEIAGGNTGELFF. The DNA for the CDR3 is TGTGCCAGCAGCTTAGAAATAGCGGGAGGGAACACCGGGGAGCTGTTTTTT.

This chain uses TRBV10-3 with TRBJ2-7; TRBD1 is a possible D gene (5 bases). CDR3 size: 13 residues. The V end lost 3 bases, the J end lost 0 bases, and 6 bases lay between the germline ends. Germline CDR1 reads ENHRY; CDR2 reads SYGVKD. Here the CDR3 DNA reads TGTGCCATCAGTGACAGGGCCTCCTACGAGCAGTACTTC. It translates to CAISDRASYEQYF.

This clone has just one count. The genes are TRBV10-3 and TRBJ2-6, with D possibly TRBD1 on 6 matching bases. CDR3 length: 15 residues. Trimming left V 6 bases short and J 1 base short, with 10 bases between. The germline CDR1 and CDR2 sequences are ENHRY and SYGVKD. The CDR3 sequence: CAIRATGSGANVLTF. For the CDR3, the DNA is TGTGCCATCAGAGCTACAGGGTCTGGGGCCAACGTCCTGACTTTC.

This clone was recorded once. Here the CDR3 DNA reads TGCAGCGGGGGGAGGAACACCGGGGAGCTGTTTTTT. This sequence encodes CSGGRNTGELFF. The chain uses TRBV29-1 and TRBJ2-2; D tentatively fits TRBD1 or TRBD2 (5 bases each). This CDR3 contains 12 residues. Germline CDR1 is SQVTM and CDR2 is ANQGSEA. The V end was cut by 7 bases, the J end by 1 base, with 7 bases between.

V is TRBV11-3 and J is TRBJ2-1, with D maybe TRBD2 (5 bases). Germline CDR1 reads SGHNT; CDR2 reads YENEEA. The ends were cut back, 1 base at V and 8 bases at J, with 12 bases in the middle. The CDR3 consists of 14 residues. CDR3 region: CASSLVTSGDEQFF. In nucleotides, the CDR3 is TGTGCCAGCAGCTTAGTCACTTCCGGGGATGAGCAGTTCTTC. The complete variable domain, with remaining parts taken from reference TRBV11-3 and TRBJ2-1, reads EAGVVQSPRYKIIEKKQPVAFWCNPISGHNTLYWYLQNLGQGPELLIRYENEEAVDDSQLPKDRFSAERLKGVDSTLKIQPAELGDSAVYLCASSLVTSGDEQFFGPGTRLTVL.

This chain uses TRBV11-2 with TRBJ1-1; weak D call: TRBD1 (6 bases). Trimming removed 5 bases from V and 1 base from J, with 20 bases in between. CDR3 length: 17 amino acids. Per the germline V gene, CDR1 is SGHAT and CDR2 is FQNNGV. Here the CDR3 DNA reads TGTGCCAGCAGCCCCAATTGGGGGCAGGGGTCGAACACTGAAGCTTTCTTT. This gives the protein CASSPNWGQGSNTEAFF. Full variable domain (remainder filled in from reference TRBV11-2 and TRBJ1-1): EAGVAQSPRYKIIEKRQSVAFWCNPISGHATLYWYQQILGQGPKLLIQFQNNGVVDDSQLPKDRFSAERLKGVDSTLKIQPAKLEDSAVYLCASSPNWGQGSNTEAFFGQGTRLTVV.

The rearrangement joins TRBV19 to TRBJ2-7, with D possibly TRBD2 on 7 matching bases. Germline V gives CDR1 LNHDA, CDR2 SQIVND (reference sequence). Trimming removed 4 bases at V and 2 bases at J, with 18 bases between. The CDR3 is 16 amino acids. The CDR3 loop is CASSSGGQTRAYEQYF. The DNA for the CDR3 is TGTGCCAGTAGTAGCGGGGGCCAAACAAGGGCCTACGAGCAGTACTTC. The full variable domain, with the rest looked up from reference TRBV19 and TRBJ2-7, is DGGITQSPKYLFRKEGQNVTLSCEQNLNHDAMYWYRQDPGQGLRLIYYSQIVNDFQKGDIAEGYSVSREKKESFPLTVTSAQKNPTAFYLCASSSGGQTRAYEQYFGPGTRLTVT.

This clone was counted between two and nine times. V usage is TRBV28 and J usage is TRBJ2-7; 9 bases line up with TRBD2. Germline V gives CDR1 MDHEN, CDR2 SYDVKM. V dropped 10 bases and J dropped 2; count of bases not matched to a gene: 12. The length of the CDR3 is 15 residues. CDR3 coding DNA: TGTGCCACCTCCTCAGGGGCTAGCGGGACCTACGAGCAGTACTTC. Translated: CATSSGASGTYEQYF.

The rearrangement uses TRBV7-2 and TRBJ2-3; D is uncertain. The V end was cut by 1 base, the J end by 7 bases, with 6 bases between. The CDR3 runs 12 residues. The germline V gene has CDR1 SGHTA and CDR2 FQGNSA. CDR3 protein: CASSLGRNTQYF. CDR3 sequence (DNA): TGTGCCAGCAGCTTAGGTCGAAATACGCAGTATTTT.

The chain is built from TRBV27 and TRBJ2-1, with D tentatively TRBD1 (6 bases). Germline CDR1 is MNHEY and CDR2 is SMNVEV (reference sequence). The CDR3 is 13 residues long. V lost 8 bases to trimming and J lost 5 bases, with 13 bases between them. CDR3 DNA sequence: TGTGCCAGCCGAAAAACAGGGCACAATGAGCAGTTCTTC. Encoded protein: CASRKTGHNEQFF.

The chain employs TRBV6-6 and TRBJ2-7; 12 positions match TRBD2. This CDR3 spans 14 amino acids. The junction had 2 bases not matched to a gene; V was cut back by 6 bases and J by 2 bases. Germline CDR1 and CDR2: MNHNY and SVGAGI (reference sequence). The CDR3 sequence: CASRSSGRAYEQYF. As DNA, the CDR3 is TGTGCCAGCAGATCTAGCGGGAGGGCCTACGAGCAGTACTTC.

The chain links TRBV7-2 to TRBJ2-3; 11 bases align to TRBD1. Germline V CDR1 and CDR2: SGHTA, FQGNSA. Trimming at V came to 4 bases and at J to 4 bases, leaving 1 base not matched to a gene. The CDR3 is 14 amino acids. The CDR3 is CASSSDRGPDTQYF. The CDR3 nucleotides are TGTGCCAGCAGCTCGGACAGGGGGCCAGATACGCAGTATTTT.

The chain links TRBV29-1 to TRBJ2-2, with 11 bases aligning to TRBD2. V shed 6 bases and J 5 bases; nucleotides not matched to a gene: 5. Germline CDR1 and CDR2: SQVTM and ANQGSEA. There are 14 residues in the CDR3. This CDR3 reads CSVQTSGRTGELFF. The CDR3 DNA reads TGCAGCGTACAAACTAGCGGGAGAACCGGGGAGCTGTTTTTT.